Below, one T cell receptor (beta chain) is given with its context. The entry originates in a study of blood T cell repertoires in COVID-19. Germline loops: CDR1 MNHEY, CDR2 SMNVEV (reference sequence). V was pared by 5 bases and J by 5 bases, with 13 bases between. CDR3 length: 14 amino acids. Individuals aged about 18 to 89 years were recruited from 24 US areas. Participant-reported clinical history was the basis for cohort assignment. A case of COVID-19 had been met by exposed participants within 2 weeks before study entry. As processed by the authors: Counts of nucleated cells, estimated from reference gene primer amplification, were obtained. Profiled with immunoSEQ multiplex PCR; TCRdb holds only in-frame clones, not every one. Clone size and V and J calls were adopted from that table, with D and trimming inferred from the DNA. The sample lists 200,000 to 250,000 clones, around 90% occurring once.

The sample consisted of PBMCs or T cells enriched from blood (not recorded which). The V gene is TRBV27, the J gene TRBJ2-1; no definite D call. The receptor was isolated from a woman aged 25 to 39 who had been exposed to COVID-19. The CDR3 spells CASSTYLSDNEQFF. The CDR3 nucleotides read TGTGCCAGCAGTACGTATCTGAGTGACAATGAGCAGTTCTTC.